This entry lists 24 T cell receptor beta chains sequenced from one sample in a study of CD8 T cells in Susac syndrome. Random hexamers were used to reverse transcribe an amount of about 0.45 to 1 ug RNA. TCRdb called the immunoSEQ multiplex PCR reads again in MiXCR, with one record for every CDR3 protein. The sample carries roughly 130,000 distinct CDR3 sequences, approximately 96% recorded once. Sequenced input: CD4+ T cells from PBMCs. The receptors stem from a human donor with Susac syndrome.

The chain uses TRBV4-2 and TRBJ1-2, with D unresolved. CDR3 length equals 17 residues. Looked up from germline, CDR1 is LGHNA and CDR2 is YNFKEQ. V gave up 1 base and J gave up 2 bases, with 17 bases separating them. This CDR3 is CASSQVGSGVKNYGYTF. Written as DNA, the CDR3 is TGTGCCAGCAGCCAAGTAGGATCCGGGGTAAAGAACTATGGCTACACCTTC.

The V call is TRBV5-6, the J call TRBJ1-5, with D unclear. V gave up 0 bases and J gave up 5 bases, with 3 bases separating them. Germline assignment: CDR1 SGHDT and CDR2 YYEEEE. The CDR3 loop spans 12 amino acids. CDR3 in DNA: TGTGCCAGCAGCTTGGCCCATCAGCCCCAGCATTTT. Translation gives CASSLAHQPQHF.

This chain links TRBV11-2 with TRBJ2-1; TRBD2 matches 7 bases. CDR3 size: 18 residues. CDR1 is SGHAT and CDR2 is FQNNGV in the germline V gene. V was clipped by 4 bases and J by 0 bases; unmatched bases: 12. CDR3 bases: TGTGCCAGCAGCTCCGGGAGGACATCCCCGAGCTCCTACAATGAGCAGTTCTTC. Protein sequence: CASSSGRTSPSSYNEQFF.

V and J are TRBV20-1 and TRBJ2-2; 7 bases align to TRBD1. CDR3 length: 15 amino acids. J gave up 1 base and V 6 bases, and 8 bases lay outside the gene matches. Germline CDR1 DFQATT, CDR2 SNEGSKA (reference sequence). The CDR3 protein is CSAKRGQKNTGELFF. CDR3 nucleotides: TGCAGTGCCAAGAGGGGACAGAAGAACACCGGGGAGCTGTTTTTT.

This rearrangement joins TRBV20-1 to TRBJ2-4, with D tentatively TRBD2 (5 bases). The CDR3 contains 14 residues. Trimming pared 0 bases from V and 7 bases from J, leaving 13 bases between. CDR1 and CDR2 (germline): DFQATT, SNEGSKA (reference sequence). The CDR3 bases are TGCAGTGCTAGAGATAACCTAGCTAGGAACATTCAGTACTTC. Residues: CSARDNLARNIQYF.

This chain connects TRBV6-1 to TRBJ2-6; D is possibly TRBD1 (6 bases). The germline gives CDR1 MNHNS, CDR2 SASEGT. Trimming left V 5 bases short and J 2 bases short, with 10 bases between. The CDR3 spans 15 residues. The chain's CDR3 is CASSQGFAGANVLTF. The CDR3 nucleotides read TGTGCCAGCAGTCAGGGGTTCGCTGGGGCCAACGTCCTGACTTTC.

V usage is TRBV28 and J usage is TRBJ2-1; the match to TRBD2 covers 14 bases. Germline CDR1 and CDR2: MDHEN and SYDVKM. The V segment lost 3 bases and the J segment 0 bases; nucleotides outside the gene matches: 10. The CDR3 contains 20 residues. The chain's CDR3 is CASSFEGTSGRLGSYNEQFF. CDR3 in DNA: TGTGCCAGCAGTTTCGAAGGGACTAGCGGGAGATTGGGCTCCTACAATGAGCAGTTCTTC.

V and J are TRBV20-1 and TRBJ2-1; TRBD2 aligns across 11 bases. With 7 bases clipped from V and 7 bases from J, the junction kept 0 bases outside the gene matches. Per the germline V gene, CDR1 is DFQATT and CDR2 is SNEGSKA (reference sequence). This CDR3 region has 11 residues. The CDR3 region is CSVAGGNEQFF. The CDR3 coding sequence is TGCAGTGTAGCGGGAGGGAATGAGCAGTTCTTC.

This clonotype was observed a single time. The rearrangement uses TRBV9 and TRBJ2-7, with 8 bases lining up with TRBD2. The germline V gene encodes CDR1 SGDLS and CDR2 YYNGEE. After removal of 3 bases from V and 6 bases from J, the junction contained 8 bases not matched to a gene. The CDR3 extends over 14 amino acids. The CDR3 reads CASSDTGRAGEQYF. The CDR3 bases are TGTGCCAGCAGCGACACCGGGAGGGCTGGCGAGCAGTACTTC.

The gene calls are TRBV3-1 and TRBJ2-5; no clear D gene. Trimming shortened V by 4 bases and J by 5 bases, and 8 bases separated the two germline ends. This CDR3 has 12 residues. CDR1 and CDR2 from the germline V gene are LGHDT and YNNKEL (reference sequence). Here the CDR3 DNA reads TGTGCCAGCAGCCTCACTCCCGAGACCCAGTACTTC. This codes for CASSLTPETQYF.

The genes are TRBV29-1 and TRBJ1-1; maybe TRBD1 (5 bases). Germline assignment: CDR1 SQVTM and CDR2 ANQGSEA. This CDR3 region has 14 residues. Trimming left V 3 bases short and J 5 bases short, with 16 bases between. The CDR3 protein is CSVDGVLWGTEAFF. DNA of the CDR3: TGCAGCGTTGATGGCGTACTCTGGGGGACTGAAGCTTTCTTT.

The V gene is TRBV5-4, the J gene TRBJ2-5; D is uncertain. In germline, CDR1 is SGHNT, CDR2 YYREEE (reference sequence). The CDR3 spans 14 residues. Between the trimmed V and J ends, which lost 0 bases and 0 bases, there was a span of 6 bases. As DNA, the CDR3 is TGTGCCAGCAGCTTGGTTTCTGACCAAGAGACCCAGTACTTC. Translated: CASSLVSDQETQYF.

The rearrangement uses TRBV9 and TRBJ1-4; 8 bases map to TRBD1. The length of the CDR3 is 14 residues. CDR1 is SGDLS and CDR2 is YYNGEE in the germline V gene. V was pared by 3 bases and J by 8 bases, with 6 bases of the junction left unmatched. DNA for the CDR3: TGTGCCAGCAGCGCCGGACAGGGAGGGGAAAAACTGTTTTTT. Translated: CASSAGQGGEKLFF.

The chain recombines TRBV7-2 with TRBJ2-7; D might be TRBD2 (5 bases). CDR3 length: 17 residues. V gave up 1 base and J gave up 6 bases, with 22 bases separating them. Looked up from germline, CDR1 is SGHTA and CDR2 is FQGNSA. The CDR3, as DNA: TGTGCCAGCAGCTTAGTTCCGGGCGGGCTAGATGGAGTCGAGCAGTACTTC. It translates to CASSLVPGGLDGVEQYF.

The chain has TRBV20-1 and TRBJ2-3, with no clear D. The CDR3 runs to 14 residues. CDR1 DFQATT and CDR2 SNEGSKA come from the germline V gene (reference sequence). The V end was cut by 2 bases, the J end by 4 bases, with 13 bases between. The CDR3: CSARLGSRSDTQYF. CDR3 nucleotide sequence: TGCAGTGCTAGATTAGGGTCGAGGTCAGATACGCAGTATTTT.

This chain uses TRBV20-1 with TRBJ1-2, with a possible D match to TRBD1 (5 bases). Trimming stripped 1 base from V and 8 bases from J, with 14 bases between. The CDR3 contains 13 residues. The germline V gene has CDR1 DFQATT and CDR2 SNEGSKA (reference sequence). The CDR3 protein is CSARAGDELGYTF. Written as DNA, the CDR3 is TGCAGTGCTAGAGCGGGGGACGAGCTAGGCTACACCTTC.

V and J are TRBV7-8 and TRBJ2-7; 8 bases line up with TRBD1. The junction had 6 bases not matched to a gene; V was cut back by 4 bases and J by 1 base. The CDR3 is 15 amino acids. Germline CDR1 SGHVS, CDR2 FQNEAQ. The CDR3 bases are TGTGCCAGCAGCTCCTTAGGACAGGGTTCCTACGAGCAGTACTTC. It translates to CASSSLGQGSYEQYF.

In its sample, this clonotype was seen once. The chain couples TRBV29-1 to TRBJ2-5; D is uncertain. The CDR3 spans 12 residues. The germline CDR1 and CDR2 sequences are SQVTM and ANQGSEA. V lost 8 bases, J lost 2 bases, and 12 bases lay in between. The CDR3 protein is CSSLQGQETQYF. The CDR3 nucleotides are TGCAGCTCCCTGCAAGGTCAAGAGACCCAGTACTTC.

V usage is TRBV24-1 and J usage is TRBJ1-5; 8 bases line up with TRBD1. Germline CDR1 reads KGHDR; CDR2 reads SFDVKD. The CDR3 runs 16 residues. V gave up 9 bases and J gave up 2 bases; unmatched junction bases: 11. CDR3 residues: CATGGPNRGGNQPQHF. The CDR3 DNA reads as TGTGCCACCGGGGGCCCAAACAGGGGGGGCAATCAGCCCCAGCATTTT.

The chain uses TRBV12-3 or TRBV12-4 and TRBJ1-1, with 7 nucleotides matching TRBD1. V shed 7 bases and J 0 bases; nucleotides not matched to a gene: 5. This CDR3 is 14 amino acids long. The CDR3 DNA sequence: TGTGCCAGCATGTTAGACAGGGTGAACACTGAAGCTTTCTTT. Its translation: CASMLDRVNTEAFF.

The chain couples TRBV7-2 to TRBJ2-1, with TRBD2 identical over 11 bases. CDR1 is SGHTA, CDR2 FQGNSA, per germline. This CDR3 comprises 14 residues. Trimming removed 3 bases from V and 7 bases from J; junction bases left unmatched: 2. Written as DNA, the CDR3 is TGTGCCAGCAGCTTCGGGACTAGCGGTAATGAGCAGTTCTTC. Translating it yields CASSFGTSGNEQFF.

The chain combines TRBV29-1 with TRBJ1-2; D is possibly TRBD1 (5 bases). V lost 4 bases, J lost 6 bases, and 12 bases lay in between. The CDR3 sequence is 12 residues long. The germline V gene has CDR1 SQVTM and CDR2 ANQGSEA. The CDR3 sequence is CSVVRGEDGYTF. In DNA form, the CDR3 reads TGCAGCGTTGTTAGAGGGGAGGATGGCTACACCTTC.

The rearrangement uses TRBV29-1 and TRBJ1-3, with no clear D. The CDR3 has 13 amino acids. Germline CDR1 is SQVTM and CDR2 is ANQGSEA. V was pared by 7 bases and J by 1 base, with 11 bases between. Here the CDR3 DNA reads TGCAGCGGGACGGGAGGTTCTGGAAACACCATATATTTT. It yields the protein CSGTGGSGNTIYF.

The rearrangement joins TRBV19 to TRBJ2-7; TRBD1 is a possible D gene (6 bases). Trimming left V 4 bases short and J 4 bases short, with 14 bases between. There are 14 residues in the CDR3. CDR1 and CDR2 (germline): LNHDA, SQIVND (reference sequence). The CDR3 nucleotides read TGTGCCAGTAGTAAGGACAGCTCTGATTACGAGCAGTACTTC. Translated, it gives CASSKDSSDYEQYF.